A selection of T cell receptor beta chains follows, all from one sample in a study of blood T cell repertoires in COVID-19. Profiled with immunoSEQ multiplex PCR; TCRdb holds only in-frame clones, not every one. The table has 35,000 to 50,000 clones, approximately 89% seen once. The specimen sequenced was peripheral blood. The receptors derive from a woman in her thirties or forties with acute or convalescent COVID-19. Each CDR3 is given without its conserved first and last residue. The order of the fields is V gene, J gene, clone size, D gene, CDR3 protein. The D gene is left open where the match is weak. Where a row states a size, it is once, few, many or the class of an expanded clone; other rows omit it.

V: TRBV6-2/TRBV6-3; J: TRBJ1-2; size: .; D: .; CDR3: ASSYPLGGGYT
V: TRBV11-3; J: TRBJ2-1; size: .; D: TRBD1; CDR3: ASSLDGTGPSNEQF
V: TRBV14; J: TRBJ1-1; size: .; D: TRBD1; CDR3: ASSRLGTEFIEAF
V: TRBV3-1/TRBV3-2; J: TRBJ1-2; size: .; D: .; CDR3: ASSPTRWSPYGYT
V: TRBV5-1; J: TRBJ2-7; size: .; D: TRBD1; CDR3: ASSLVTGTALSYEQY
V: TRBV11-3; J: TRBJ2-3; size: .; D: .; CDR3: ASSLTGRFTDTQY
V: TRBV10-2; J: TRBJ2-4; size: .; D: TRBD2; CDR3: ASSERGGGAGNIQY
V: TRBV7-9; J: TRBJ1-4; size: .; D: .; CDR3: ASSLDSRNEKLF
V: TRBV18; J: TRBJ1-2; size: .; D: TRBD1; CDR3: ASSPREQGNYGYT
V: TRBV12-3/TRBV12-4; J: TRBJ1-1; size: .; D: TRBD1; CDR3: ASRIDRDTEAF
V: TRBV9; J: TRBJ2-5; size: .; D: TRBD2; CDR3: ASSVGDMAGGLETQY
V: TRBV6-6; J: TRBJ1-4; size: once; D: .; CDR3: ATREGREHEKLF
V: TRBV14; J: TRBJ1-2; size: once; D: .; CDR3: ASSLSIERAYGYT
V: TRBV5-3; J: TRBJ1-5; size: .; D: .; CDR3: ARSYQGHQPQH
V: TRBV10-1; J: TRBJ2-1; size: .; D: TRBD2; CDR3: ASTIHRGGNNEQF
V: TRBV29-1; J: TRBJ1-2; size: few; D: TRBD1; CDR3: SVGNRDRLFGYT
V: TRBV2; J: TRBJ1-1; size: .; D: .; CDR3: ASSVEENTEAF
V: TRBV12-3/TRBV12-4; J: TRBJ1-1; size: .; D: .; CDR3: ASSLGGLTEAF
V: TRBV12-5; J: TRBJ2-1; size: .; D: TRBD2; CDR3: ASGLVLSGRENEQF
V: TRBV5-4; J: TRBJ1-6; size: few; D: .; CDR3: ASSLSPSSPLH
V: TRBV28; J: TRBJ1-2; size: .; D: TRBD1; CDR3: ASSTETGINYGYT
V: TRBV28; J: TRBJ1-2; size: .; D: TRBD1; CDR3: ASSWEGQGGYGYT
V: TRBV6-2/TRBV6-3; J: TRBJ2-7; size: .; D: TRBD1; CDR3: ASSSRTLINRDRGLGEQY
V: TRBV28; J: TRBJ2-1; size: .; D: TRBD2; CDR3: ASSFRLAGDNEQF
V: TRBV19; J: TRBJ1-2; size: once; D: .; CDR3: ASSQLPPAEFDGYT
V: TRBV5-1; J: TRBJ1-4; size: .; D: .; CDR3: ASSLGGRVDEKLF
V: TRBV5-1; J: TRBJ2-1; size: few; D: TRBD2; CDR3: ASSFGLAGRYNEQF
V: TRBV3-1/TRBV3-2; J: TRBJ1-4; size: .; D: TRBD1; CDR3: ASSKGTGLTNEKLF
V: TRBV10-3; J: TRBJ1-2; size: .; D: .; CDR3: ATYGGDGYT
V: TRBV11-3; J: TRBJ2-7; size: .; D: TRBD2; CDR3: ASSLGAGGPTYEQY
V: TRBV9; J: TRBJ2-7; size: .; D: TRBD1; CDR3: ASSAAGTGGGEQY
V: TRBV19; J: TRBJ1-1; size: .; D: TRBD1; CDR3: ASSIGQGGNTEAF
V: TRBV7-7; J: TRBJ2-2; size: .; D: TRBD2; CDR3: ASSSRTSGGAGTGELF
V: TRBV4-2; J: TRBJ2-7; size: .; D: TRBD1; CDR3: ASSRQTGEENEQY
V: TRBV27; J: TRBJ1-5; size: .; D: TRBD1; CDR3: ASQKEGARGQPQH
V: TRBV21-1; J: TRBJ2-7; size: .; D: .; CDR3: ASSKRAVGGQYEQY
V: TRBV7-9; J: TRBJ2-1; size: .; D: TRBD2; CDR3: ASSPRGTSGSNEQF
V: TRBV27; J: TRBJ1-5; size: .; D: TRBD1; CDR3: ASSLLGGSYSGNQPQH
V: TRBV7-3; J: TRBJ2-3; size: .; D: .; CDR3: ASSSQGTIDTQY